The text below deals with one T cell receptor (beta chain). Repertoires were generated with immunoSEQ multiplex PCR, while TCRdb's copy carries only in-frame clones and drops some. The table shows more than 65,000 clones, with around 96% occurring only once. This sample was included in a study of technical replicates of blood from several donors. The clonotype comes from a human donor in good health. The material sequenced was T cells isolated from PBMCs.

The chain's CDR3 is CASSINRGPGTQYF. CDR3 bases: TGCGCCAGCAGTATAAACAGGGGTCCTGGGACCCAGTACTTC. The chain couples TRBV10-2 to TRBJ2-5, with 7 bases lining up with TRBD1. The CDR3 length is 14 residues. Germline V gene lookup returns CDR1 WSHSY and CDR2 SAAADI. Trimming took 5 bases from V and 7 from J; bases not matched to a gene: 10.